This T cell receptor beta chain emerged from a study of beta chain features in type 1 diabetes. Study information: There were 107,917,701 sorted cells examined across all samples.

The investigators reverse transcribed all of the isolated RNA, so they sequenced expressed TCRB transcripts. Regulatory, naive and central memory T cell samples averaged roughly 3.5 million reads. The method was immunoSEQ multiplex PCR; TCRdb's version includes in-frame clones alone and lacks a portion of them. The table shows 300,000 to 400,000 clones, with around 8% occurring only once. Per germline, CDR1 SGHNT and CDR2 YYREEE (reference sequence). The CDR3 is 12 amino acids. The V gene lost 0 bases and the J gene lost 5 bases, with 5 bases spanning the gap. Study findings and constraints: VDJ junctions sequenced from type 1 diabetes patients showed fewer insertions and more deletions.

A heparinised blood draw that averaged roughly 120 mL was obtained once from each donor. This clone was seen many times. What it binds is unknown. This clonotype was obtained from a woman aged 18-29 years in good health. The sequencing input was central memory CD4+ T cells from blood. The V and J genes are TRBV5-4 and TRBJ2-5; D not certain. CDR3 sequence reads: CASSLDSETQYF. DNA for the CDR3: TGTGCCAGCAGCTTGGACTCTGAGACCCAGTACTTC.